One and the same sample provided the 29 T cell receptor beta chains below, sequenced in a study of blood T cell repertoires in COVID-19. Sequencing used immunoSEQ multiplex PCR; TCRdb keeps in-frame clones, though not all of them. The sample consists of 150,000 to 200,000 clones, 65% to 85% of them appearing once. The specimen was peripheral blood. These receptors were collected from a man aged 60 to 69 with active or convalescent COVID-19.

The chain recombines TRBV5-1 with TRBJ2-3, with D possibly called TRBD1 or TRBD2 (5 bases each). The CDR3 runs 11 residues. Germline-derived CDR1 and CDR2 are SGHRS and YFSETQ. V was clipped by 4 bases and J by 13 bases, with 13 bases between them. The CDR3 DNA reads as TGCGCCAGCAGCCTGGGACGACAAAAGTATTTT. It yields the protein CASSLGRQKYF. The full variable domain, in which reference TRBV5-1 and TRBJ2-3 provide the parts outside the CDR3, is KAGVTQTPRYLIKTRGQQVTLSCSPISGHRSVSWYQQTPGQGLQFLFEYFSETQRNKGNFPGRFSGRQFSNSRSEMNVSTLELGDSALYLCASSLGRQKYFGPGTRLTVL.

V gene TRBV19 combines with J gene TRBJ2-7; TRBD2 matches at 11 bases. The germline CDR1 and CDR2 sequences are LNHDA and SQIVND (reference sequence). The CDR3 totals 16 residues. The J segment lost 3 bases and the V segment lost 2 bases, leaving 6 bases of the junction unmatched. The DNA for the CDR3 is TGTGCCAGTAGTATATCCCCGGGACTAGCGGTCTACGAGCAGTACTTC. The encoded protein is CASSISPGLAVYEQYF.

Details on this clone: Other DNA sequences in this sample translate to the same CDR3. The chain has TRBV7-6 and TRBJ2-2, with 13 bases lining up with TRBD2. Germline V gene data show CDR1 as SGHVS and CDR2 as FNYEAQ. CDR3 size: 17 residues. V was pared by 5 bases and J by 1 base, with 4 bases of the junction left unmatched. CDR3 sequence: CASSLGTSGENTGELFF. The CDR3 nucleotides read TGTGCCAGCAGCCTAGGGACTAGCGGGGAGAACACCGGGGAGCTGTTTTTT.

The chain has TRBV30 and TRBJ2-7; D call uncertain. The V gene's germline CDR1 is GTSNPN and CDR2 SVGIG (reference sequence). V lost 5 bases, J lost 2 bases, and 10 bases lay in between. The CDR3 length is 12 residues. The CDR3 is CAWGSHTYEQYF. The DNA for the CDR3 is TGTGCCTGGGGCAGTCATACCTACGAGCAGTACTTC.

This sequence joins TRBV11-2 and TRBJ2-1; TRBD2 aligns across 13 bases. This CDR3 region has 17 residues. Trimming removed 6 bases from V and 4 bases from J; junction bases left unmatched: 9. Germline CDR1 SGHAT, CDR2 FQNNGV. The CDR3 DNA follows: TGTGCCAGCAGAACCCAACTAGCGGGAGGGTATTACAATGAGCAGTTCTTC. It codes for CASRTQLAGGYYNEQFF.

This clone was found once. The chain combines TRBV29-1 with TRBJ2-7; TRBD1 matches 8 bases. There are 14 residues in the CDR3. CDR1 SQVTM and CDR2 ANQGSEA come from the germline V gene. Trimming at V came to 7 bases and at J to 0 bases, leaving 8 bases not matched to a gene. Here the CDR3 reads CSEPTGQASYEQYF. CDR3 nucleotides: TGCAGCGAACCTACGGGACAGGCCTCCTACGAGCAGTACTTC.

V gene TRBV2 combines with J gene TRBJ2-5; D gene unclear. Per the germline V gene, CDR1 is SNHLY and CDR2 is FYNNEI. The CDR3 contains 12 residues. V was clipped by 2 bases and J by 7 bases, with 8 bases between them. The CDR3 DNA is TGTGCCAGCAGTGAACTAGGAAGGACCCAGTACTTC. It encodes CASSELGRTQYF.

The rearrangement joins TRBV4-1 to TRBJ2-4; 7 positions match TRBD2. CDR3 length equals 18 residues. The J segment lost 0 bases and the V segment lost 10 bases, leaving 18 bases of the junction unmatched. Germline CDR1 reads MGHRA; CDR2 reads YSYEKL. The chain's CDR3 is CANPLAGAKGLAKNIQYF. In DNA, the CDR3 is TGCGCCAACCCCCTGGCGGGAGCGAAGGGACTAGCCAAAAACATTCAGTACTTC.

Ten or more counts support this clone. The chain has TRBV5-1 and TRBJ2-5; weak D call: TRBD2 (5 bases). CDR1 is SGHRS, CDR2 YFSETQ, per germline. The CDR3 length is 15 residues. Trimming cost V 5 bases and J 5 bases, with 19 bases left between them. This CDR3 is CASRFTGGGRETQYF. Here the CDR3 DNA reads TGCGCCAGCAGATTTACGGGTGGAGGCCGGGAGACCCAGTACTTC.

The chain combines TRBV2 with TRBJ1-5; D uncertain. Per germline, CDR1 SNHLY and CDR2 FYNNEI. This CDR3 is 13 amino acids long. The V and J ends lost 6 bases and 2 bases respectively, with 8 bases between them. As DNA, the CDR3 is TGTGCCAGCAGCTACTCCGGCAATCAGCCCCAGCATTTT. Protein sequence: CASSYSGNQPQHF.

The rearrangement uses TRBV7-3 and TRBJ1-3, with D maybe TRBD1 (5 bases). Germline-derived CDR1 and CDR2 are SGHTA and FQGTGA. CDR3 length equals 15 residues. Between the trimmed V and J ends, which lost 2 bases and 5 bases, there was a span of 13 bases. CDR3 residues: CASSLPPGRRNTIYF. CDR3 DNA: TGTGCCAGCAGCTTACCCCCAGGGAGGAGAAACACCATATATTTT.

V and J are TRBV10-3 and TRBJ2-3; 8 nucleotides line up with TRBD2. Germline CDR1 is ENHRY and CDR2 is SYGVKD. The CDR3 consists of 16 residues. The V gene end was trimmed by 5 bases and the J gene end by 4 bases; junction bases not matched to a gene: 11. The CDR3 DNA reads TGTGCCATCAGTCAACTGGGGCGGGAGGTTTCAGATACGCAGTATTTT. The encoded protein is CAISQLGREVSDTQYF.

The chain links TRBV28 to TRBJ1-5; no firm D call. This CDR3 is built from 10 residues. Trimming took 8 bases from V and 6 from J, leaving 5 bases between them. Germline CDR1 and CDR2: MDHEN and SYDVKM. CDR3 residues: CASGGQPQHF. For the CDR3, the DNA is TGTGCCAGCGGAGGTCAGCCCCAGCATTTT.

This chain connects TRBV7-2 to TRBJ2-2; 7 bases fit TRBD1. The CDR3 is 15 amino acids. V lost 5 bases and J lost 4; bases outside the gene matches: 7. In germline, CDR1 is SGHTA, CDR2 FQGNSA. In nucleotides, the CDR3 is TGTGCCAGCAGCCCGACAGGGTTGTTCACCGGGGAGCTGTTTTTT. Translating gives CASSPTGLFTGELFF. Variable domain in full (rest from reference TRBV7-2 and TRBJ2-2): GAGVSQSPSNKVTEKGKDVELRCDPISGHTALYWYRQSLGQGLEFLIYFQGNSAPDKSGLPSDRFSAERTGGSVSTLTIQRTQQEDSAVYLCASSPTGLFTGELFFGEGSRLTVL.

DNA of the CDR3: TGTGCCAGTAGTACGGGTTGGGACACCGGGGAGCTGTTTTTT. It encodes CASSTGWDTGELFF. The genes are TRBV19 and TRBJ2-2; D is unresolved. This CDR3 has 14 amino acids. V dropped 4 bases and J dropped 3 bases, with 9 bases sitting between them. CDR1 and CDR2 (germline): LNHDA, SQIVND (reference sequence).

The chain joins TRBV28 to TRBJ1-2, with a tentative D call TRBD1 (6 bases). This CDR3 has 13 amino acids. Germline values: CDR1 MDHEN, CDR2 SYDVKM. V was pared by 2 bases and J by 3 bases, with 7 bases between. The CDR3 protein is CASSLNRDYGYTF. CDR3 coding DNA: TGTGCCAGCAGTTTAAACAGGGACTATGGCTACACCTTC.

V usage is TRBV14 and J usage is TRBJ2-3; D may be TRBD2 (6 bases). From germline, CDR1 is SGHDN and CDR2 FVKESK. The V end was cut by 5 bases, the J end by 11 bases, with 20 bases between. This CDR3 is built from 14 residues. CDR3 region: CASSAGTPQREQYF. The CDR3 bases are TGTGCCAGCAGCGCTGGGACTCCTCAGCGAGAGCAGTATTTT.

The V and J genes are TRBV15 and TRBJ1-1, with a possible D match to TRBD1 (5 bases). V dropped 0 bases and J dropped 7 bases, with 12 bases sitting between them. The CDR3 has 14 residues. The germline gives CDR1 LNHNV, CDR2 YYDKDF (reference sequence). Here the CDR3 DNA reads TGTGCCACCAGCAGAGATAAGGGGATTAGTGAAGCTTTCTTT. Protein product: CATSRDKGISEAFF.

The J gene is TRBJ1-5, the V gene TRBV15; 7 bases align to TRBD1. Germline assignment: CDR1 LNHNV and CDR2 YYDKDF (reference sequence). V lost 8 bases to trimming and J lost 4 bases; unmatched junction nucleotides: 8. This CDR3 has 14 amino acids. CDR3 residues: CATSIARGNQPQHF. The CDR3 DNA reads as TGTGCCACCTCCATCGCCAGGGGGAATCAGCCCCAGCATTTT.

This chain uses TRBV2 with TRBJ1-1, with no clear D. V was pared by 4 bases and J by 4 bases, with 13 bases between. CDR1 SNHLY and CDR2 FYNNEI come from the germline V gene. The length of the CDR3 is 14 residues. CDR3 coding DNA: TGTGCCAGCAGTGCCTACAGTACTGGCACTGAAGCTTTCTTT. Its translation: CASSAYSTGTEAFF.

The CDR3 region is CASSPEGPSNQPQHF. Here the CDR3 DNA reads TGTGCCAGCAGTCCCGAGGGCCCAAGCAATCAGCCCCAGCATTTT. This chain joins TRBV2 and TRBJ1-5; no firm D call. CDR1 is SNHLY, CDR2 FYNNEI, per germline. CDR3 size: 15 residues. Trimming took 5 bases from V and 1 from J, leaving 12 bases between them. The full variable domain, completed using reference TRBV2 and TRBJ1-5, is EPEVTQTPSHQVTQMGQEVILRCVPISNHLYFYWYRQILGQKVEFLVSFYNNEISEKSEIFDDQFSVERPDGSNFTLKIRSTKLEDSAMYFCASSPEGPSNQPQHFGDGTRLSIL.

V is TRBV7-2 and J is TRBJ2-7; 13 nucleotides align to TRBD2. V gave up 4 bases and J gave up 3 bases; unmatched junction bases: 6. Germline V CDR1 and CDR2: SGHTA, FQGNSA. The CDR3 spans 16 residues. The CDR3 nucleotides are TGTGCCAGCAGCTCCTCACGGACTAGCGGGAGCTACGAGCAGTACTTC. Translated, it gives CASSSSRTSGSYEQYF.

J is TRBJ2-7 and V is TRBV7-2, with D perhaps matching TRBD2 (6 bases). CDR3 length equals 13 residues. V lost 1 base and J 7 bases, leaving 11 bases between the germline ends. The germline CDR1 and CDR2 sequences are SGHTA and FQGNSA. CDR3 nucleotides: TGTGCCAGCAGCTTAGACAGGAGGGGTGAGCAGTACTTC. Protein: CASSLDRRGEQYF.

This chain uses TRBV7-9 with TRBJ1-5; no clear D. The V and J ends lost 7 bases and 4 bases respectively, with 11 bases between them. In germline, CDR1 is SEHNR, CDR2 FQNEAQ (reference sequence). The CDR3 runs to 13 residues. The CDR3 spells CASTPTDNQPQHF. CDR3 nucleotides: TGTGCCAGCACCCCTACTGATAATCAGCCCCAGCATTTT.

This sequence joins TRBV12-3 or TRBV12-4 and TRBJ1-2, with a possible D match to TRBD1 (6 bases). The length of the CDR3 is 13 residues. V gave up 6 bases and J gave up 6 bases, with 14 bases separating them. The CDR3, as DNA: TGTGCCAGCAGCCGAACAGGGAATGATGGCTACACCTTC. As protein: CASSRTGNDGYTF.

The chain uses TRBV5-6 and TRBJ2-7; D possibly corresponds to TRBD1 (5 bases). V dropped 0 bases and J dropped 7 bases, with 11 bases sitting between them. Germline CDR1 SGHDT, CDR2 YYEEEE. The CDR3 extends over 13 amino acids. CDR3 protein: CASSLGSGSEQYF. For the CDR3, the DNA is TGTGCCAGCAGCTTGGGATCAGGGTCAGAGCAGTACTTC. The full variable domain, rest sourced from reference TRBV5-6 and TRBJ2-7, is DAGVTQSPTHLIKTRGQQVTLRCSPKSGHDTVSWYQQALGQGPQFIFQYYEEEERQRGNFPDRFSGHQFPNYSSELNVNALLLGDSALYLCASSLGSGSEQYFGPGTRLTVT.

The V and J genes are TRBV19 and TRBJ2-5; D gene unclear. V lost 8 bases and J 0 bases, leaving 10 bases between the germline ends. Germline values: CDR1 LNHDA, CDR2 SQIVND (reference sequence). CDR3 length equals 13 residues. The CDR3 spells CASAGSYQETQYF. CDR3 bases: TGTGCCAGTGCAGGATCGTACCAAGAGACCCAGTACTTC. Full variable domain (missing parts from reference TRBV19 and TRBJ2-5): DGGITQSPKYLFRKEGQNVTLSCEQNLNHDAMYWYRQDPGQGLRLIYYSQIVNDFQKGDIAEGYSVSREKKESFPLTVTSAQKNPTAFYLCASAGSYQETQYFGPGTRLLVL.

The chain recombines TRBV28 with TRBJ2-2; D gene unclear. The CDR3 length is 12 residues. Trimming took off 5 bases at V and 3 bases at J, with 4 bases between the two ends. The germline V gene has CDR1 MDHEN and CDR2 SYDVKM. CDR3 loop: CASSPYTGELFF. CDR3 coding DNA: TGTGCCAGCAGTCCGTACACCGGGGAGCTGTTTTTT.

The rearrangement joins TRBV3-1 (or the pseudogene TRBV3-2) to TRBJ2-2, with TRBD1 identical over 9 bases. CDR3 size: 14 residues. Trimming removed 2 bases from V and 12 bases from J; junction bases left unmatched: 7. Germline lookup yields CDR1 LGHDT and CDR2 YNNKEL (reference sequence). Written as DNA, the CDR3 is TGTGCCAGCAGCCAAAGGGACAGGGTCGGTAAGCTGTTTTTT. Translating it yields CASSQRDRVGKLFF.